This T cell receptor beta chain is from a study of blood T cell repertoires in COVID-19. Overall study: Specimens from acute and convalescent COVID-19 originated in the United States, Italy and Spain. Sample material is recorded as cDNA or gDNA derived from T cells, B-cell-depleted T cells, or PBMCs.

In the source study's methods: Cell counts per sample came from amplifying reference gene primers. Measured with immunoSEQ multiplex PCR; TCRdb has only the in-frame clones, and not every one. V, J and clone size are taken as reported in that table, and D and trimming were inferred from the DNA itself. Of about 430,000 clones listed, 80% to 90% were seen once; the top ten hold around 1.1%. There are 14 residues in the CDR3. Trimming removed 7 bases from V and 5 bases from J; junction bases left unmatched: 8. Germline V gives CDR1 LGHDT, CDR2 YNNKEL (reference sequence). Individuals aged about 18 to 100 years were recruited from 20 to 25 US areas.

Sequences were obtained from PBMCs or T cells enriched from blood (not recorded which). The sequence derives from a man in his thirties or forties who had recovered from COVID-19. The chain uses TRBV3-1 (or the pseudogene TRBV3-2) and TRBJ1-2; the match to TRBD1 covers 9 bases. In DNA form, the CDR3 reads TGTGCCAGCACATCGACAGGGGGTATTTATGGCTACACCTTC. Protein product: CASTSTGGIYGYTF.